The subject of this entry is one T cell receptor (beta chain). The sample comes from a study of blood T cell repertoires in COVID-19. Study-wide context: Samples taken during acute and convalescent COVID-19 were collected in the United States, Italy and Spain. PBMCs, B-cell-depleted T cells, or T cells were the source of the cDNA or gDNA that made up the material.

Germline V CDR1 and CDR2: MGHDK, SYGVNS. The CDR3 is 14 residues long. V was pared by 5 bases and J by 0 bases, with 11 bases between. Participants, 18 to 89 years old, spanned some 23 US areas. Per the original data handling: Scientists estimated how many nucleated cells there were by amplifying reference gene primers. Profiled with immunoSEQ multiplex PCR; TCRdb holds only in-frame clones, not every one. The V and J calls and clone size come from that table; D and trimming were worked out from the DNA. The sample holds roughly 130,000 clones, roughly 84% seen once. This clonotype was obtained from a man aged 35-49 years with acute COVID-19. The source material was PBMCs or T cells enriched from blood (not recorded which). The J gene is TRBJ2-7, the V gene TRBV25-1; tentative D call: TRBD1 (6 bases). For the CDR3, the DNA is TGTGCCAGCAGTTGGACAGAGTCCTCCTACGAGCAGTACTTC. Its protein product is CASSWTESSYEQYF.